This T cell receptor beta chain was sequenced for a study of metastatic and nonmetastatic thyroid tumors. General observations from the study: The study reportedly found significantly higher TCR beta diversity in malignant thyroid tumors than benign nodules, in blood and tumor.

A word on this clone: Its antigen is unidentified.

CDR1 and CDR2 from the germline V gene are SGHNT and YENEEA. Deletions cut 5 bases from V and 2 bases from J, with 6 bases between. The CDR3 runs to 12 residues. Nobody among the patients had been given any treatment before thyroid surgery. Through MiXCR, TCRdb re-clonotyped the PCR reads. The table lists approximately 82,000 clones, roughly an eighth of them singletons. Sequenced input: tumor tissue. The rearrangement uses TRBV11-3 and TRBJ1-2; no clear D. The TCR was taken from a female donor with papillary thyroid cancer or a benign thyroid nodule (not recorded which). Some clones in this sample may be carry-over from other donors' samples. CDR3: CASSMGNYGYTF. The DNA for the CDR3 is TGTGCCAGCAGCATGGGAAACTATGGCTACACCTTC.